This is a list of T cell receptor beta chains from one sample in a study of T cell changes during pregnancy in multiple sclerosis. Assay: immunoSEQ multiplex PCR; the TCRdb copy retains only in-frame clones and omits some. Among about 53,000 clones listed, roughly nine tenths were seen once. The sample here was CD8+ T cells from peripheral blood mononuclear cells, taken before pregnancy. Source of these receptors: a female donor with multiple sclerosis, enrolled in a pregnancy study. Both conserved end residues are part of each CDR3. The D gene is left open where the match is weak. The size of a clone is reported for some rows only, either as once, few or many, or as a class for expanded clones.

TRBV10-3	TRBD1	TRBJ1-4	NA	CATMGQGATDEKLFF	TGTGCCACTATGGGACAGGGGGCGACAGATGAAAAACTGTTTTTT
TRBV27	TRBD1	TRBJ2-1	NA	CASSMGQGNEQFF	TGTGCCAGCAGTATGGGACAGGGGAATGAGCAGTTCTTC
TRBV7-6	NA	TRBJ2-3	NA	CASSTPTSTDTQYF	TGTGCCAGCAGCACCCCAACTAGCACAGATACGCAGTATTTT
TRBV5-4	NA	TRBJ2-5	NA	CASSLFREETQYF	TGTGCCAGCAGCTTGTTCAGGGAAGAGACCCAGTACTTC
TRBV7-2	TRBD2	TRBJ2-7	NA	CASSWTSGTSYEQYF	TGTGCCAGCAGCTGGACTAGCGGGACCTCCTACGAGCAGTACTTC
TRBV13	TRBD1	TRBJ2-7	NA	CASSLRTGGAYEQYF	TGTGCCAGCAGCCTACGGACAGGGGGAGCCTACGAGCAGTACTTC
TRBV9	TRBD1	TRBJ1-2	NA	CASSNPAGQGASLNYGYTF	TGTGCCAGCAGCAATCCCGCGGGCCAGGGGGCCTCATTAAACTATGGCTACACCTTC
TRBV10-2	TRBD2	TRBJ2-5	NA	CASTKGGSQETQYF	TGCGCCAGCACCAAGGGCGGGAGCCAAGAGACCCAGTACTTC
TRBV4-2	TRBD1	TRBJ2-1	NA	CASSRRTGVTQDNEQFF	TGTGCCAGCAGCCGCCGGACAGGGGTGACACAAGACAATGAGCAGTTCTTC
TRBV2	NA	TRBJ1-4	NA	CASSDPTGTNEKLFF	TGTGCCAGCAGTGACCCGACAGGAACTAATGAAAAACTGTTTTTT
TRBV9	TRBD1	TRBJ1-5	once	CASSDRDRDQPQHF	TGTGCCAGCAGCGACCGGGACAGAGATCAGCCCCAGCATTTT
TRBV27	TRBD2	TRBJ2-4	NA	CASSFSGVKNIQYF	TGTGCCAGCAGTTTTAGCGGGGTGAAAAACATTCAGTACTTC
TRBV5-6	NA	TRBJ1-5	NA	CASSLGPQAQHF	TGTGCCAGCAGCTTGGGCCCGCAGGCCCAGCATTTT
TRBV2	NA	TRBJ1-3	NA	CASSEIGQFLSSGNTIYF	TGTGCCAGCAGTGAAATAGGACAGTTCTTGAGCTCTGGAAACACCATATATTTT
TRBV7-2	NA	TRBJ1-1	NA	CASSLNELMNTEAFF	TGTGCCAGCAGCTTGAACGAGTTAATGAACACTGAAGCTTTCTTT
TRBV6-1	TRBD1	TRBJ2-7	NA	CASSEMGQGAHEQYF	TGTGCCAGCAGTGAGATGGGACAGGGGGCCCACGAGCAGTACTTC
TRBV5-5	NA	TRBJ1-3	once	CASSIGDIGNTIYF	TGTGCCAGCAGCATCGGGGACATTGGAAACACCATATATTTT
TRBV27	TRBD2	TRBJ2-7	NA	CASSLGGGREQYF	TGTGCCAGCAGTTTAGGAGGCGGGAGGGAGCAGTACTTC
TRBV7-6	NA	TRBJ2-1	once	CASSDYRGAIYNEQFF	TGTGCCAGCAGCGATTACCGGGGGGCCATTTACAATGAGCAGTTCTTC
TRBV5-4	NA	TRBJ1-1	NA	CASSLGGVTEAFF	TGTGCCAGCAGCTTGGGAGGAGTCACTGAAGCTTTCTTT
TRBV19	NA	TRBJ1-2	NA	CASRNPPGDGYTF	TGTGCCAGTAGGAATCCCCCAGGGGATGGCTACACCTTC
TRBV7-6	NA	TRBJ2-3	NA	CASSSLTDTQYF	TGTGCCAGCAGCTCCCTTACAGATACGCAGTATTTT
TRBV7-3	TRBD2	TRBJ2-5	NA	CASSTGTSGSETQYF	TGTGCCAGCAGCACCGGGACTAGCGGCAGTGAGACCCAGTACTTC
TRBV19	TRBD1	TRBJ2-7	NA	CASSISGTGSYEQYF	TGTGCCAGTAGTATTTCAGGGACAGGGTCCTACGAGCAGTACTTC
TRBV4-3	TRBD1	TRBJ1-2	NA	CASSQEFGTGGYRGYTF	TGCGCCAGCAGCCAAGAATTTGGGACAGGGGGATATCGTGGCTACACCTTC
TRBV6-6	NA	TRBJ2-1	NA	CASSPSPGGLNEQFF	TGTGCCAGCAGCCCAAGTCCTGGGGGCCTCAATGAGCAGTTCTTC